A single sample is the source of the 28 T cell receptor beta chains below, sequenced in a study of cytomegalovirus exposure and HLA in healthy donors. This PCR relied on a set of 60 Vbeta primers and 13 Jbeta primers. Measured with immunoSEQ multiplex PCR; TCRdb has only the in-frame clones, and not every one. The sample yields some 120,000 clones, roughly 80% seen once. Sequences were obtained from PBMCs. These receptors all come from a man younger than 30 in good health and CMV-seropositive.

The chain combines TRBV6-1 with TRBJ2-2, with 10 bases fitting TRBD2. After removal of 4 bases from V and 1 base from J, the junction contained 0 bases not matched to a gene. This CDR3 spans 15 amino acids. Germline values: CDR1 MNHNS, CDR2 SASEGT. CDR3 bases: TGTGCCAGCAGTGGGACTAGCGGGAACACCGGGGAGCTGTTTTTT. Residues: CASSGTSGNTGELFF.

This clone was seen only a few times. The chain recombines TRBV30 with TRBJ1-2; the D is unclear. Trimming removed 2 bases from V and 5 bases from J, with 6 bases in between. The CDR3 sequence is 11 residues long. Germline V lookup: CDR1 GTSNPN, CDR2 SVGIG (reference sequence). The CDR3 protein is CAWSRGYGYTF. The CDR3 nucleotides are TGTGCCTGGAGTCGCGGTTATGGCTACACCTTC.

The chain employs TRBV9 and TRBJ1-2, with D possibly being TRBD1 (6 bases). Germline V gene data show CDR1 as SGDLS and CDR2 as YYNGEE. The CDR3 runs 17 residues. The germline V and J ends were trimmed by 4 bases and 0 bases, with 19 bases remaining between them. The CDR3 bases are TGTGCCAGCAGCCCAGGTCTAGGACAGCTAGCTAACTATGGCTACACCTTC. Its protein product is CASSPGLGQLANYGYTF.

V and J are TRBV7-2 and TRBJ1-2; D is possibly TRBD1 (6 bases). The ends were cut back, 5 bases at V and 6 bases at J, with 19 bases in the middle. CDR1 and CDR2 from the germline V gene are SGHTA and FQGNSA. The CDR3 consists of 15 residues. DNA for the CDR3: TGTGCCAGCAGCCCCCGCCCCACAGGGCTAAATGGCTACACCTTC. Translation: CASSPRPTGLNGYTF.

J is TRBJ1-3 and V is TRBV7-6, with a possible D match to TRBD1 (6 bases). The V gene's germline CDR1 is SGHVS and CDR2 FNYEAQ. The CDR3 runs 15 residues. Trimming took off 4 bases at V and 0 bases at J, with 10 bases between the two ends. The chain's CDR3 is CASSWDKFSGNTIYF. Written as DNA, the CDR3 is TGTGCCAGCAGCTGGGACAAATTCTCTGGAAACACCATATATTTT.

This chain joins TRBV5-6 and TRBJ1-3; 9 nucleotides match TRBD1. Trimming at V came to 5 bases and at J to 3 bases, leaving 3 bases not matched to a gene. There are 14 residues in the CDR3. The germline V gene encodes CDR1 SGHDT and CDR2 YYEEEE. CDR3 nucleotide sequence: TGTGCCAGCAGTTGGGGACAGGGTGGAAACACCATATATTTT. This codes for CASSWGQGGNTIYF.

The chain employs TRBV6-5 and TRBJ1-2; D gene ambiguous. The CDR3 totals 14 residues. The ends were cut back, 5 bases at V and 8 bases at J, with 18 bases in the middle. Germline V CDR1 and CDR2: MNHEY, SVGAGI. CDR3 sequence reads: CASSPHSVYGGYTF. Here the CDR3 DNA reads TGTGCCAGCAGTCCCCACAGTGTTTATGGGGGCTACACCTTC.

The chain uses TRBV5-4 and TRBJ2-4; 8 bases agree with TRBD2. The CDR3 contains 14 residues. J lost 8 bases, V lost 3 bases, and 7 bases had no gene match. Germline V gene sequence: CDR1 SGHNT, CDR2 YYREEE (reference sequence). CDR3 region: CASSSRTSLHIQYF. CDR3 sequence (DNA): TGTGCCAGCAGCTCCCGGACTAGCCTCCACATTCAGTACTTC.

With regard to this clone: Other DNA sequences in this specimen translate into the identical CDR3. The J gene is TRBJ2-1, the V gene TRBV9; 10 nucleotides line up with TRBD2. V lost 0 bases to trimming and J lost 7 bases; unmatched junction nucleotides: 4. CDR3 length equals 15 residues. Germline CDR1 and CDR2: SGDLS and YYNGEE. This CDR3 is CASSVGAGGYNEQFF. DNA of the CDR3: TGTGCCAGCAGCGTAGGAGCGGGAGGGTATAATGAGCAGTTCTTC.

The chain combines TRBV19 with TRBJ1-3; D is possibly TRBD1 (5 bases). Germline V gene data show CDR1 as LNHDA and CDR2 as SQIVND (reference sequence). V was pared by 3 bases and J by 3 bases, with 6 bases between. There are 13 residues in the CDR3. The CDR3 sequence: CASSIQGGNTIYF. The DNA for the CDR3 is TGTGCCAGTAGTATTCAGGGTGGAAACACCATATATTTT.

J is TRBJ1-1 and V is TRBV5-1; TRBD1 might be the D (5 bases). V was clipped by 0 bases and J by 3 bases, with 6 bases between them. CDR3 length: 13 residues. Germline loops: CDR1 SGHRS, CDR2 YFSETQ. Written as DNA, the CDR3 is TGCGCCAGCAGCTTGGTAGGGGACACTGAAGCTTTCTTT. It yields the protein CASSLVGDTEAFF.

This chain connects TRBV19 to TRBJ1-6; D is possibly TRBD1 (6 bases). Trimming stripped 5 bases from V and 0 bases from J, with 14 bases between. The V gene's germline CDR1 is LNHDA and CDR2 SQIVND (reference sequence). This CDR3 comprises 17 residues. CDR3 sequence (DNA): TGTGCCAGTAGTGGCGGGGGCGGTAGCTCCTATAATTCACCCCTCCACTTT. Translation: CASSGGGGSSYNSPLHF.

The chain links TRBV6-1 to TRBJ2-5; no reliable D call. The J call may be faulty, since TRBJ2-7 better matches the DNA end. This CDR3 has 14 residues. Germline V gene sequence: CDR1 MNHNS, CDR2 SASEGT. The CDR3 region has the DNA TGTGCCAGCAGCCAAATCCAGACAAGCTACGAGCAGTACTTC. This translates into CASSQIQTSYEQYF.

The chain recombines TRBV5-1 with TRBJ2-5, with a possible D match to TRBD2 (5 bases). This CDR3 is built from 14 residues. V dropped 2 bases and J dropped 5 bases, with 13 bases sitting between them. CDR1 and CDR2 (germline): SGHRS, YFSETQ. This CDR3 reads CASSFPGVRETQYF. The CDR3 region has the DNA TGCGCCAGCAGCTTCCCCGGGGTTAGGGAGACCCAGTACTTC.

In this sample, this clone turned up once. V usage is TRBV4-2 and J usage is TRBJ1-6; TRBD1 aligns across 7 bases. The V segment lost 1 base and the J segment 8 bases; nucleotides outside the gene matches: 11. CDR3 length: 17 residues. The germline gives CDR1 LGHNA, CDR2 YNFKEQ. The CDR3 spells CASSQATAGTVDSPLHF. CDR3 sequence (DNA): TGTGCCAGCAGCCAAGCCACGGCCGGGACAGTAGATTCACCCCTCCACTTT.

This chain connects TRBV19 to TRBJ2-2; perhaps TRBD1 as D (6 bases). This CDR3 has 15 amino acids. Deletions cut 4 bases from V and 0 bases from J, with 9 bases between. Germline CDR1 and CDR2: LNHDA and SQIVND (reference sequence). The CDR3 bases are TGTGCCAGTAGTAAGGGACAAGCGAACACCGGGGAGCTGTTTTTT. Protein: CASSKGQANTGELFF.

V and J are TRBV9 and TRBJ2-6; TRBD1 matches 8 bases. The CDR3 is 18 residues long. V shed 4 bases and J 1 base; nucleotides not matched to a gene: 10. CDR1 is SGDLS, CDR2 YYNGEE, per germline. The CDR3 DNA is TGTGCCAGCAGCTTCGACAGGGGCGGTAGGTCTGGGGCCAACGTCCTGACTTTC. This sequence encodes CASSFDRGGRSGANVLTF.

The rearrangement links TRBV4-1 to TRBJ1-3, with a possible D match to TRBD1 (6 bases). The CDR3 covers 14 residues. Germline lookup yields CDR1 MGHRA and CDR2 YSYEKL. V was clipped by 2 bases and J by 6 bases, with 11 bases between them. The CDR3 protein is CASSQPLGANTIYF. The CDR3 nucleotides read TGCGCCAGCAGCCAACCCCTGGGGGCAAACACCATATATTTT.

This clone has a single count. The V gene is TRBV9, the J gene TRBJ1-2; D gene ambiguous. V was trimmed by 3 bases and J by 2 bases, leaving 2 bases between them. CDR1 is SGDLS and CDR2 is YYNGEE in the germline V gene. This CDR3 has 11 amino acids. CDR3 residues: CASSANYGYTF. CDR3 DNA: TGTGCCAGCAGCGCAAACTATGGCTACACCTTC.

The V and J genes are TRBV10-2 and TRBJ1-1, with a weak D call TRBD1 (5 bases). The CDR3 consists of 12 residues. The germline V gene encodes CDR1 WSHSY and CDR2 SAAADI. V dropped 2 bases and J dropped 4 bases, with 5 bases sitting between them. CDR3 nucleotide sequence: TGCGCCAGCAGTGAGGGGGCCACTGAAGCTTTCTTT. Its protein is CASSEGATEAFF.

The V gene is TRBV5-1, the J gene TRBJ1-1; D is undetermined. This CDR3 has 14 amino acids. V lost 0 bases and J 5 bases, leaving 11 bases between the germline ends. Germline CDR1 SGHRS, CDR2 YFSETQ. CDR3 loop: CASSLAGMRTEAFF. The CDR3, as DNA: TGCGCCAGCAGCTTGGCTGGCATGAGGACTGAAGCTTTCTTT. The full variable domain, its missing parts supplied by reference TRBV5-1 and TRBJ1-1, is KAGVTQTPRYLIKTRGQQVTLSCSPISGHRSVSWYQQTPGQGLQFLFEYFSETQRNKGNFPGRFSGRQFSNSRSEMNVSTLELGDSALYLCASSLAGMRTEAFFGQGTRLTVV.

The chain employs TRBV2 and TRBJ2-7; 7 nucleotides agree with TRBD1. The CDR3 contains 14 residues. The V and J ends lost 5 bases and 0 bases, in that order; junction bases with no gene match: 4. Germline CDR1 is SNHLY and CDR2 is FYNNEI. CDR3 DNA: TGTGCCAGCAGTACAGGGGAAGCCTCCTACGAGCAGTACTTC. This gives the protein CASSTGEASYEQYF.

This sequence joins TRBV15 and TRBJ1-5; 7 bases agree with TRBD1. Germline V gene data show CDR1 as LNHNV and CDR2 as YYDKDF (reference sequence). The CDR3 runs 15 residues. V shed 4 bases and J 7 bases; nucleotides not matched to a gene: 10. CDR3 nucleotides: TGTGCCACCAGCACCGGGAGACAGGGATGGCAGCCCCAGCATTTT. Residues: CATSTGRQGWQPQHF.

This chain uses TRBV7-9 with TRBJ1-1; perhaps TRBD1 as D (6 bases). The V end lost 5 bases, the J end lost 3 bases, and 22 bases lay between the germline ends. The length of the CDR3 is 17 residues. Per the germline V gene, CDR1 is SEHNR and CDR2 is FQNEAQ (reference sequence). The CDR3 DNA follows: TGTGCCAGCAGCCAAAATCTACAACAGGGTCGCGACACTGAAGCTTTCTTT. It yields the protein CASSQNLQQGRDTEAFF.

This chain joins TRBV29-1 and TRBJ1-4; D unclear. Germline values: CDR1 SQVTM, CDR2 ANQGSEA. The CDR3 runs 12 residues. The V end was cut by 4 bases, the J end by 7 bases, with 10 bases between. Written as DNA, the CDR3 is TGCAGCGTTGGAAACAGCGGTGAAAAACTGTTTTTT. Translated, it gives CSVGNSGEKLFF.

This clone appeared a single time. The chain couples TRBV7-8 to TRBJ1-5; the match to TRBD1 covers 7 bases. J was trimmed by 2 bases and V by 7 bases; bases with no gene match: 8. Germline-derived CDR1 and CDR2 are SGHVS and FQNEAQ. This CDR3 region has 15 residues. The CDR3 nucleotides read TGTGCCAGCACCTCGACAGGGAGCGGCAATCAGCCCCAGCATTTT. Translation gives CASTSTGSGNQPQHF.

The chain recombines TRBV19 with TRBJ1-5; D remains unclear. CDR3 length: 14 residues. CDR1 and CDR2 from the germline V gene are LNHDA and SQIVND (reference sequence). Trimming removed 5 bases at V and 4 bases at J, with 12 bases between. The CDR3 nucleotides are TGTGCCAGTAGTGTTACGGGGATTAATCAGCCCCAGCATTTT. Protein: CASSVTGINQPQHF.

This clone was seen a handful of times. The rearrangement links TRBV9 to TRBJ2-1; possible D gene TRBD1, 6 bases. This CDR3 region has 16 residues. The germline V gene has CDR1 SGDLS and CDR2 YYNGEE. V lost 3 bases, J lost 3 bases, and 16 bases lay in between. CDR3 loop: CASSEETGKGYNEQFF. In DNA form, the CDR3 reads TGTGCCAGCAGCGAGGAAACAGGGAAGGGCTACAATGAGCAGTTCTTC. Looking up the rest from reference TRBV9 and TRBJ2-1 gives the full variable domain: DSGVTQTPKHLITATGQRVTLRCSPRSGDLSVYWYQQSLDQGLQFLIQYYNGEERAKGNILERFSAQQFPDLHSELNLSSLELGDSALYFCASSEETGKGYNEQFFGPGTRLTVL.